This T cell receptor (beta chain) was captured by sequencing in a study of graft-versus-host responses after intestinal transplantation. The repertoire was sequenced with immunoSEQ multiplex PCR; TCRdb's copy has only in-frame clones and lacks some. Of 90,000 to 120,000 clones listed, 87% were seen once; the top ten hold less than 0.85%. Concerning this clone: Its specificity is unknown.

The CDR3 runs 15 residues. Per the germline V gene, CDR1 is MNHNY and CDR2 is SVGAGI (reference sequence). Trimming took 2 bases from V and 0 from J, leaving 9 bases between them. This material consisted of unstimulated CD4+ T cells sorted from spleen or lymph node cells, taken before transplant. This chain links TRBV6-6 with TRBJ2-3; no firm D call. The TCR comes from a human donor who was the organ donor for an intestinal transplant. CDR3 sequence: CASSYMAVSTDTQYF. CDR3 sequence (DNA): TGTGCCAGCAGTTACATGGCGGTCAGCACAGATACGCAGTATTTT.